This T cell receptor beta chain was captured by sequencing in a study of blood T cell repertoires in COVID-19. Study-level background: T cells, B-cell-depleted T cells, or PBMCs provided the cDNA or gDNA that served as material.

Data came from immunoSEQ multiplex PCR; TCRdb stores just in-frame clones and leaves some out. The sample yields hundreds of thousands of clones, roughly 85% seen once. Germline V gene data show CDR1 as MNHNY and CDR2 as SVGAGI (reference sequence). J gave up 2 bases and V 3 bases, and 5 bases lay outside the gene matches. The CDR3 is made up of 15 amino acids. This clone was recorded a few times. The V gene is TRBV6-6, the J gene TRBJ2-7; 9 bases map to TRBD1. Sequencing input: PBMCs or T cells enriched from blood (not recorded which). This TCR came from a woman in her 50s who had recovered from COVID-19. The CDR3 nucleotides are TGTGCCAGCAGTTATGGACAGGGGAGAACCTACGAGCAGTACTTC. It codes for CASSYGQGRTYEQYF.